The rows below give T cell receptor beta chains drawn from one sample of a study of cytomegalovirus exposure and HLA in healthy donors. Produced via immunoSEQ multiplex PCR; TCRdb's table is partial and in-frame only. The data show about 160,000 clones, approximately 83% seen once. Material for sequencing was PBMCs. These receptors all come from a boy aged 2 to 10 in good health and CMV-seronegative. Both conserved end residues are part of each CDR3. The D gene is left open where the match is weak. Clone size is shown for a subset of rows, as once, few, many or a class of expanded clone.

V gene	D gene	clone size	J gene	CDR3 protein	CDR3 DNA
TRBV15	NA	NA	TRBJ2-7	CATSRGGEDEQYF	TGTGCCACCAGCAGAGGGGGGGAAGACGAGCAGTACTTC
TRBV18	TRBD1	NA	TRBJ2-2	CASSPGTGVITGELFF	TGTGCCAGCTCACCCGGGACAGGAGTAATCACCGGGGAGCTGTTTTTT
TRBV4-3	TRBD2	few	TRBJ2-1	CASSQALAGGPHEQFF	TGCGCCAGCAGCCAAGCATTAGCGGGAGGGCCCCATGAGCAGTTCTTC
TRBV4-3	TRBD1	NA	TRBJ1-2	CASSQDFRTGSNYGYTF	TGCGCCAGCAGCCAGGACTTTAGGACAGGGTCTAACTATGGCTACACCTTC
TRBV28	TRBD1	NA	TRBJ2-7	CASRDRGYETYEQYF	TGTGCCAGCAGGGACAGGGGGTATGAAACCTACGAGCAGTACTTC
TRBV15	TRBD1	NA	TRBJ1-2	CATSRDRGSGYTF	TGTGCCACCAGCCGGGACAGGGGGAGCGGCTACACCTTC
TRBV15	NA	NA	TRBJ2-7	CATSNPLGEGQGEQYF	TGTGCCACCAGCAACCCCTTGGGGGAGGGTCAGGGGGAGCAGTACTTC
TRBV27	NA	NA	TRBJ1-5	CASGRWGGNQPQHF	TGTGCCAGCGGCCGCTGGGGGGGCAATCAGCCCCAGCATTTT
TRBV30	NA	NA	TRBJ1-6	CAWGRPTGMHSPLHF	TGTGCCTGGGGAAGACCAACAGGGATGCATTCACCCCTCCACTTT
TRBV30	NA	NA	TRBJ2-1	CAWSVPGLSYNEQFF	TGTGCCTGGAGTGTACCGGGACTCTCCTACAATGAGCAGTTCTTC
TRBV25-1	NA	once	TRBJ1-1	CASSEEGPEAFF	TGTGCCAGCAGTGAGGAGGGCCCCGAAGCTTTCTTT
TRBV7-9	NA	NA	TRBJ2-7	CASSASASSYEQYF	TGTGCCAGCAGCGCGAGCGCGAGCTCCTACGAGCAGTACTTC
TRBV25-1	TRBD2	once	TRBJ2-1	CASSEFQLAGGEQFF	TGTGCCAGCAGTGAATTTCAACTAGCGGGAGGTGAGCAGTTCTTC
TRBV9	TRBD2	NA	TRBJ2-7	CASSVLAETYEQYF	TGTGCCAGCAGCGTCCTAGCGGAGACCTACGAGCAGTACTTC
TRBV29-1	NA	NA	TRBJ1-1	CSVFFLQGVNTEAFF	TGCAGCGTTTTTTTCCTACAGGGAGTGAACACTGAAGCTTTCTTT
TRBV18	NA	NA	TRBJ2-1	CASSPSTSSYNEQFF	TGTGCCAGCTCACCCTCAACATCCTCCTACAATGAGCAGTTCTTC
TRBV5-5	TRBD1	NA	TRBJ2-7	CASSPGTALPYEQYF	TGTGCCAGCAGCCCGGGGACAGCCCTACCTTACGAGCAGTACTTC
TRBV5-1	TRBD1	NA	TRBJ1-1	CASSPRQGADTEAFF	TGCGCCAGCAGCCCAAGACAGGGGGCGGACACTGAAGCTTTCTTT
TRBV30	TRBD1	few	TRBJ1-1	CAWRRDRNTEAFF	TGTGCCTGGAGACGGGACAGGAACACTGAAGCTTTCTTT
TRBV5-4	TRBD1	few	TRBJ2-1	CASRSIPGQGADNEQFF	TGTGCCAGCAGGTCTATACCGGGACAGGGGGCAGACAATGAGCAGTTCTTC
TRBV7-9	NA	NA	TRBJ1-3	CASSQAGRVRFDSGNTIYF	TGTGCCAGCAGCCAAGCGGGCAGGGTGCGGTTCGACTCTGGAAACACCATATATTTT
TRBV27	TRBD1	NA	TRBJ2-3	CASSFGTASTDTQYF	TGTGCCAGCAGTTTCGGGACAGCAAGCACAGATACGCAGTATTTT
TRBV4-2	TRBD2	NA	TRBJ2-4	CASSHKPGLAAPWDIQYF	TGTGCCAGCAGCCACAAACCGGGACTAGCGGCCCCATGGGACATTCAGTACTTC
TRBV4-1	NA	NA	TRBJ1-1	CASSQGRRVAAFF	TGCGCCAGCAGCCAGGGGCGGAGGGTGGCTGCTTTCTTT
TRBV5-5	NA	NA	TRBJ1-5	CASSSGGGLGGQPQHF	TGTGCCAGCAGCTCGGGGGGCGGGCTAGGGGGTCAGCCCCAGCATTTT
TRBV27	TRBD2	few	TRBJ2-7	CASTLRAGGSYEEQYF	TGTGCCAGCACCTTGAGGGCGGGAGGGTCTTACGAGGAGCAGTACTTC
TRBV6-6	TRBD2	NA	TRBJ2-1	CASSQLAGGYNEQFF	TGTGCCAGCAGTCAACTAGCGGGGGGTTACAATGAGCAGTTCTTC
TRBV9	TRBD2	NA	TRBJ2-5	CASSSGLDRETQYF	TGTGCCAGCAGCTCGGGACTAGACAGAGAGACCCAGTACTTC
TRBV27	TRBD2	NA	TRBJ2-1	CASSFVVAGMIEQFF	TGTGCCAGCAGTTTCGTGGTAGCGGGAATGATTGAGCAGTTCTTC
TRBV9	TRBD1	once	TRBJ2-2	CASTLQGSGELFF	TGTGCCAGCACTCTACAGGGGAGCGGGGAGCTGTTTTTT
TRBV2	TRBD2	NA	TRBJ2-2	CASKAGGPSGELFF	TGTGCCAGCAAGGCGGGGGGGCCTTCCGGGGAGCTGTTTTTT
TRBV7-9	TRBD1	NA	TRBJ1-3	CASSPGQGGGNTIYF	TGTGCCAGCAGCCCCGGACAGGGAGGTGGAAACACCATATATTTT
TRBV7-6	NA	NA	TRBJ2-5	CASAALTRRGETQYF	TGTGCCAGCGCTGCCCTGACTAGAAGGGGTGAGACCCAGTACTTC
TRBV7-9	NA	NA	TRBJ2-1	CASKGRGYNEQFF	TGTGCCAGCAAGGGTAGGGGATACAATGAGCAGTTCTTC
TRBV9	TRBD2	NA	TRBJ2-5	CASSVAGGGETQYF	TGTGCCAGCAGCGTAGCGGGAGGGGGAGAGACCCAGTACTTC
TRBV7-6	NA	NA	TRBJ2-1	CASSLQGAPAHGEQFF	TGTGCCAGCAGCTTGCAAGGAGCTCCTGCACACGGTGAGCAGTTCTTC
TRBV5-3	NA	NA	TRBJ1-1	CARSLLGRPDPEAFF	TGTGCCAGAAGCTTGCTCGGCAGGCCTGATCCTGAAGCTTTCTTT
TRBV10-1	NA	NA	TRBJ1-2	CASTTRVEDRYTF	TGCGCCAGCACGACCCGGGTTGAGGATCGCTACACCTTC
TRBV4-2	NA	NA	TRBJ1-1	CASSQEPDTMNTEAFF	TGTGCCAGCAGCCAAGAGCCAGACACGATGAACACTGAAGCTTTCTTT
TRBV19	TRBD2	once	TRBJ2-1	CASRPTSGGINEQFF	TGTGCCAGTAGGCCTACTAGCGGGGGTATTAATGAGCAGTTCTTC
TRBV5-1	TRBD2	NA	TRBJ2-1	CASSRTSGSFHEQFF	TGCGCCAGCAGCAGGACTAGCGGGAGCTTCCATGAGCAGTTCTTC
TRBV19	TRBD1	NA	TRBJ1-2	CASSKQGAEGYTF	TGTGCCAGTAGTAAACAGGGGGCCGAAGGCTACACCTTC
TRBV10-2	TRBD1	NA	TRBJ1-2	CASSEGQGDGYTF	TGCGCCAGCAGTGAGGGACAGGGTGATGGCTACACCTTC
TRBV5-4	TRBD2	NA	TRBJ2-3	CASSVAAGVMGDTQYF	TGTGCCAGCAGCGTGGCAGCGGGAGTGATGGGAGATACGCAGTATTTT
TRBV7-9	NA	NA	TRBJ2-5	CASSSNEWRGPVRTQYF	TGTGCCAGCAGCTCAAATGAATGGCGGGGGCCCGTTCGGACCCAGTACTTC
TRBV7-9	TRBD2	NA	TRBJ2-1	CASSPIREEEQFF	TGTGCCAGCAGCCCGATTCGGGAGGAGGAGCAGTTCTTC